This T cell receptor beta chain derives from a study of vaccination and CD4 T cells after COVID-19. The time point: late sampling 161 to 241 days after vaccination in a few convalescent patients. MiXCR, applied by TCRdb to the PCR reads, yields one record per CDR3 protein. The sample shows 26,000 or so distinct CDR3 sequences, around 50% of them seen only once. Germline V lookup: CDR1 LNHDA, CDR2 SQIVND (reference sequence). CDR3 length equals 16 residues. After removal of 4 bases from V and 8 bases from J, the junction contained 10 bases not matched to a gene. This rearrangement joins TRBV19 to TRBJ2-1, with 11 bases that match TRBD2. The source was CD4+ T cells from blood, collected about 7 months after SARS-CoV-2 vaccination. The sequence derives from a human donor who had recovered from COVID-19. CDR3 bases: TGTGCCAGTAGTAAGGATAGCGGGAGGGTTATTGATGAGCAGTTCTTC. It yields the protein CASSKDSGRVIDEQFF.